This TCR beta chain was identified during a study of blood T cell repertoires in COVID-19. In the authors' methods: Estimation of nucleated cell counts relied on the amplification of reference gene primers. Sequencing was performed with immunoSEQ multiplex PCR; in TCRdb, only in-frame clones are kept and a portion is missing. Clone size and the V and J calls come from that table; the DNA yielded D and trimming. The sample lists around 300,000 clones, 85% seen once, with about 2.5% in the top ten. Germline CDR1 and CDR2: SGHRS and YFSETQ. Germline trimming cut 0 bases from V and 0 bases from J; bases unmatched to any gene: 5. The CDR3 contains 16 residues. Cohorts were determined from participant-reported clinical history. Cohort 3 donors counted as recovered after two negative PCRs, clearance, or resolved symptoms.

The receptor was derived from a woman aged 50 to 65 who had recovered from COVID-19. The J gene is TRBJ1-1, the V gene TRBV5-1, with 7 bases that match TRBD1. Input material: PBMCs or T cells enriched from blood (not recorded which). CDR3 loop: CASSLERGLMNTEAFF. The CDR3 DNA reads TGCGCCAGCAGCTTGGAAAGGGGGCTTATGAACACTGAAGCTTTCTTT.